Detailed here is one TCR beta chain. V dropped 4 bases and J dropped 12 bases, with 9 bases sitting between them. Per the germline V gene, CDR1 is MNHEY and CDR2 is SVGAGI. The CDR3 totals 11 residues. The data were taken from a study of blood T cell repertoires in COVID-19. The wider study: Collection of acute and convalescent COVID-19 samples took place in the United States, Italy and Spain.

TCRdb's table, derived via immunoSEQ multiplex PCR, lists solely in-frame clones and lacks some. The sample yields roughly 380,000 clones, around 87% seen once. Participants' reported clinical history set cohort assignment. The receptor comes from a man between 25 and 39 years old who had recovered from COVID-19. Specimen: PBMCs or T cells enriched from blood (not recorded which). The chain has TRBV6-5 and TRBJ1-4; possibly TRBD1 for D (6 bases). CDR3 DNA sequence: TGTGCCAGCAGTTCCGGGGGGCAACTGTTTTTT. It codes for CASSSGGQLFF.